Listed here is a single TCR beta chain. The data stem from a study of blood T cell repertoires in COVID-19. On the study more broadly: Specimens from acute and convalescent COVID-19 originated in the United States, Italy and Spain. T cells, B-cell-depleted T cells, or PBMCs supplied cDNA or gDNA.

The germline V gene has CDR1 MNHEY and CDR2 SVGAGI. V lost 2 bases and J 10 bases, leaving 9 bases between the germline ends. The CDR3 runs 13 residues. Per the authors' pipeline: Estimated nucleated cell counts came from reference gene primer amplification. The assay was immunoSEQ multiplex PCR, and TCRdb's table has in-frame clones only and misses some. V and J calls and clone size are given by that table; D and trimming were obtained from the DNA. The sample contains some 120,000 clones, roughly 85% of which appear only once. Material: peripheral blood. The chain combines TRBV6-5 with TRBJ1-6; D ambiguous. The TCR sequence derives from a human donor in a cohort sampled during active COVID-19. DNA of the CDR3: TGTGCCAGCAGTTACGCTGGCCAATCACCCCTCCACTTT. Translating gives CASSYAGQSPLHF.